This is a list of T cell receptor beta chains from one sample in a study of blood T cell repertoires in COVID-19. Here immunoSEQ multiplex PCR was the method, and the copy in TCRdb shows in-frame clones only, minus some. The data contain about half a million clones, 70% to 90% of them singletons. The source material was peripheral blood. These TCRs come from a human donor in a cohort sampled during active COVID-19. Both conserved end residues are part of each CDR3. The D gene is left open where the match is weak. The size of a clone is reported for some rows only, either as once, few or many, or as a class for expanded clones.

.,TRBD1,TRBV4-2,TRBJ1-1,16,CASSQDSQGADTEAFF,TGTGCCAGCAGCCAAGATTCACAGGGGGCGGACACTGAAGCTTTCTTT
once,.,TRBV9,TRBJ1-2,16,CASSGRGGLGDYGYTF,TGTGCCAGCAGCGGTAGAGGGGGTCTGGGGGACTATGGCTACACCTTC
.,TRBD1,TRBV19,TRBJ2-7,12,CASGDRAYEQYF,TGTGCCAGTGGGGACAGGGCCTACGAGCAGTACTTC
.,TRBD1,TRBV28,TRBJ1-1,15,CASSFPGQGTTEAFF,TGTGCCAGCAGTTTCCCGGGACAGGGGACCACTGAAGCTTTCTTT
.,.,TRBV2,TRBJ2-3,16,CASRPRTIWGADTQYF,TGTGCCAGCAGACCCAGGACTATCTGGGGTGCAGATACGCAGTATTTT
.,TRBD1,TRBV3-1/TRBV3-2,TRBJ1-2,15,CASSLRDSGNYGYTF,TGTGCCAGCAGCCTCCGGGACAGTGGAAACTATGGCTACACCTTC
few,TRBD1,TRBV6-5,TRBJ1-6,15,CASRIRDRESSPLHF,TGTGCCAGCAGGATCCGGGACAGGGAGTCTTCACCCCTCCACTTT
.,TRBD2,TRBV7-2,TRBJ2-3,16,CASSLVAGFGTDTQYF,TGTGCCAGCAGCTTAGTAGCGGGATTTGGCACAGATACGCAGTATTTT
.,.,TRBV6-2/TRBV6-3,TRBJ1-5,15,CASSYWSGWNQPQHF,TGTGCCAGCAGTTACTGGTCAGGCTGGAATCAGCCCCAGCATTTT
once,TRBD2,TRBV25-1,TRBJ2-5,15,CASGDLAGTGETQYF,TGTGCCAGCGGAGATCTAGCGGGAACAGGGGAGACCCAGTACTTC
.,.,TRBV24-1,TRBJ2-6,17,CATSDGRFSSGANVLTF,TGTGCCACCAGTGATGGGAGGTTCAGCTCTGGGGCCAACGTCCTGACTTTC
.,.,TRBV2,TRBJ2-5,15,CASIMASAMGQMAHF,TGTGCCAGCATTATGGCTAGCGCTATGGGGCAAATGGCGCACTTC
.,TRBD1,TRBV19,TRBJ1-1,14,CASSTTGNAVGAFF,TGTGCCAGTAGTACGACAGGGAATGCCGTGGGGGCTTTCTTT
.,TRBD2,TRBV4-2,TRBJ2-7,16,CASSQDTGGGPYEQYF,TGTGCCAGCAGCCAAGATACGGGGGGGGGCCCCTACGAGCAGTACTTC
.,.,TRBV3-1/TRBV3-2,TRBJ1-1,15,CASSQEGAGETEAFF,TGTGCCAGCAGCCAAGAAGGGGCAGGGGAAACTGAAGCTTTCTTT